Included here is one TCR beta chain sequence, with context. Antigen unknown. TCRdb reprocessed the 5' RACE reads and keeps a single row for each CDR3 protein, giving no DNA. The table for this sample gives some 440,000 distinct CDR3 sequences. These data belong to a study of T cells expressing NK-cell markers. Whole-study findings and limits: These clonotypes additionally ranked first within the CD3+CD56-NKG2C+ fraction of several donors. About 6 donors had dominant NKG2C+ clonotypes that comprised roughly 1.0-7.5% of their CD8+ T cells.

This CDR3 spans 13 amino acids. CDR1 and CDR2 (germline): MGHRA, YSYEKL. V gene TRBV4-1 combines with J gene TRBJ2-2; TCRdb outputs TRBD1, but without DNA this stays unchecked. The origin of this receptor is a woman aged 45-65 years in good health. Sequenced material: blood T cells: a sorted CD56 or NKG2C T cell subset, CD4+ or CD8+ T cells, or bulk PBMC T cells (not recorded which). This CDR3 is CASSTGLTGELFF.